The clone carrying this T cell receptor beta chain was counted between two and nine times. Trimming took 3 bases from V and 6 from J, leaving 8 bases between them. CDR1 and CDR2 from the germline V gene are SQVTM and ANQGSEA. The CDR3 runs to 12 residues. These data originate in a study of CD8+ T cells in alopecia areata. In each case, RNA was isolated and then reverse transcribed into cDNA as the sequencing template. The protocol was immunoSEQ multiplex PCR, while the TCRdb copy is restricted to in-frame clones and leaves out a portion. The sample includes 170,000 or so clones, around 50% of them seen just once. Documented treatment: oral pan-JAK inhibitor, 5-10 mg twice daily. The researchers isolated CD4+ and CD8+ T cells from PBMCs by sorting.

This sample comprised CD8+ T cells sorted from blood, obtained at week 24, from a patient treated with tofacitinib. The chain joins TRBV29-1 to TRBJ2-2, with a weak D call TRBD2 (5 bases). The receptor comes from a human donor with alopecia areata. CDR3 loop: CSVERASGELFF. CDR3 DNA: TGCAGCGTTGAGAGGGCGTCCGGGGAGCTGTTTTTT.